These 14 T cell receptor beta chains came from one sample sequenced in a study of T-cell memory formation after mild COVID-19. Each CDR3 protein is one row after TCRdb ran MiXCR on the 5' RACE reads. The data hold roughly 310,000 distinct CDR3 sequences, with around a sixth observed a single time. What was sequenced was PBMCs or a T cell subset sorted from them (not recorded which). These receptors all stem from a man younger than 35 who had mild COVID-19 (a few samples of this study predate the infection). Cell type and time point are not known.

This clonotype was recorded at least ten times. The CDR3: CASSLVDTPGVRNHPFAKNIQYF. The CDR3 DNA is TGTGCCAGCAGCTTAGTAGATACGCCGGGGGTACGGAACCACCCCTTTGCCAAAAACATTCAGTACTTC. This sequence joins TRBV11-2 and TRBJ2-4, with D tentatively TRBD2 (6 bases). Trimming took 1 base from V and 1 from J, leaving 32 bases between them. From germline, CDR1 is SGHAT and CDR2 FQNNGV. This CDR3 contains 23 residues. Based on the CDR3 plus reference TRBV11-2 and TRBJ2-4, the full variable domain is EAGVAQSPRYKIIEKRQSVAFWCNPISGHATLYWYQQILGQGPKLLIQFQNNGVVDDSQLPKDRFSAERLKGVDSTLKIQPAKLEDSAVYLCASSLVDTPGVRNHPFAKNIQYFGAGTRLSVL.

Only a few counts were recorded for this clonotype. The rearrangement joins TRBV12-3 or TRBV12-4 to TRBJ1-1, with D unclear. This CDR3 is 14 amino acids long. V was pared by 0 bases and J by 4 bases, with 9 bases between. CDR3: CASSLATAGTEAFF. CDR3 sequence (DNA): TGTGCCAGCAGTTTAGCGACGGCCGGCACTGAAGCTTTCTTT.

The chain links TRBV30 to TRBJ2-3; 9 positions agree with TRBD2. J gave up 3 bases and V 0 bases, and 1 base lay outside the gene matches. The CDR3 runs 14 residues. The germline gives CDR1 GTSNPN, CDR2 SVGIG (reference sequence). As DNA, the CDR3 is TGTGCCTGGAGTGTGCTAGCGGGGACAGATACGCAGTATTTT. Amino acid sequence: CAWSVLAGTDTQYF.

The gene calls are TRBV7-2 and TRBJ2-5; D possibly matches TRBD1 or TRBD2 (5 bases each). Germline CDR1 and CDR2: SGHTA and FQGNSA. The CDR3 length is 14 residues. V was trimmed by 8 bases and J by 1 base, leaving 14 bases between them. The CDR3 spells CASRGQGSQETQYF. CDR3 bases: TGTGCCAGCCGAGGGCAGGGAAGCCAAGAGACCCAGTACTTC.

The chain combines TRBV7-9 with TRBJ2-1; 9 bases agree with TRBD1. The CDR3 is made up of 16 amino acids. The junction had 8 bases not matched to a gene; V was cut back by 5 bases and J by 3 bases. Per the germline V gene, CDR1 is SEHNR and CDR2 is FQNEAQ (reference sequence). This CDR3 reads CASSENRQGGYNEQFF. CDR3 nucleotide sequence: TGTGCCAGCAGCGAAAACAGACAGGGGGGCTACAATGAGCAGTTCTTC.

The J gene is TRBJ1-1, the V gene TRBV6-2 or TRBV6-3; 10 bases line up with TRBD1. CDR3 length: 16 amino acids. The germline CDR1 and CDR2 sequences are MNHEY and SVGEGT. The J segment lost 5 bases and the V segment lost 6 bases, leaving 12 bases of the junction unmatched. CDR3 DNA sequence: TGTGCCAGCAGACGCGCCGGGACAGGGGTATGGACTGAAGCTTTCTTT. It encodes CASRRAGTGVWTEAFF.

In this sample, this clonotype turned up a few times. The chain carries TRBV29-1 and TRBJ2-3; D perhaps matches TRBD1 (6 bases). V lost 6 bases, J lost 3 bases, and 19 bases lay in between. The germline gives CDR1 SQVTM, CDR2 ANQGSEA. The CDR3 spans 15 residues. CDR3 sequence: CSVYLTGLGTDTQYF. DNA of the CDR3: TGCAGCGTGTACTTGACAGGATTGGGGACAGATACGCAGTATTTT.

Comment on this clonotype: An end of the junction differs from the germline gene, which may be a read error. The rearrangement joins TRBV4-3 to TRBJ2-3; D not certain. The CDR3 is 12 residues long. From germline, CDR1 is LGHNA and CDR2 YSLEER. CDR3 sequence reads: CASSQGLERLRF. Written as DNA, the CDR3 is TGCGCCAGCAGCCAAGGGCTCGAACGTTTACGTTTT.

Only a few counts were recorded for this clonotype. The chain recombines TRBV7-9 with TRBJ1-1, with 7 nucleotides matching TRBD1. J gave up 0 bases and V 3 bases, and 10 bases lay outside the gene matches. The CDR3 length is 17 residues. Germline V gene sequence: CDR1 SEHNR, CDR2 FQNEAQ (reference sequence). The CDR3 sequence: CASSFGRAGGLNTEAFF. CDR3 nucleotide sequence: TGTGCCAGCAGCTTCGGCCGTGCAGGGGGATTGAACACTGAAGCTTTCTTT.

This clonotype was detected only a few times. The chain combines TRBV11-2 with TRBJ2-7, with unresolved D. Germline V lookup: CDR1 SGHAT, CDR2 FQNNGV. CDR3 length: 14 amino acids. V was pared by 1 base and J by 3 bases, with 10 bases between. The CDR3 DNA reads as TGTGCCAGCAGCTTAGGAATTCTACACTACGAGCAGTACTTC. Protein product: CASSLGILHYEQYF.

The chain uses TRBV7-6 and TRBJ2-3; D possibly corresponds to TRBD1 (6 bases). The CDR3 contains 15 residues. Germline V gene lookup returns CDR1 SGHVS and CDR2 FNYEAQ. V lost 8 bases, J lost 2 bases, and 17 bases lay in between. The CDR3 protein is CASAQYRESTDTQYF. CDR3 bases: TGTGCCAGCGCTCAGTACAGGGAATCCACAGATACGCAGTATTTT.

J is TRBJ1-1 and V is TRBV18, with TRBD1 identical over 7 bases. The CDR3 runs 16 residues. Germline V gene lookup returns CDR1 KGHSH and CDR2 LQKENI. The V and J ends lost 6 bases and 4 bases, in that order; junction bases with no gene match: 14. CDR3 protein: CASSPYTQGEGTEAFF. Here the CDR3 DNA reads TGTGCCAGCTCTCCCTATACCCAGGGGGAAGGCACTGAAGCTTTCTTT.

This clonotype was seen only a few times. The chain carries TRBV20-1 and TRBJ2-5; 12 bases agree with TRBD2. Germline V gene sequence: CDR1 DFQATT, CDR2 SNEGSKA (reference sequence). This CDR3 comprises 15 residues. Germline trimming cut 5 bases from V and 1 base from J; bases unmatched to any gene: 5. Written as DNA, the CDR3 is TGCAGTGCTCTAACTAGCGGGGGGCTCCAAGAGACCCAGTACTTC. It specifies CSALTSGGLQETQYF.

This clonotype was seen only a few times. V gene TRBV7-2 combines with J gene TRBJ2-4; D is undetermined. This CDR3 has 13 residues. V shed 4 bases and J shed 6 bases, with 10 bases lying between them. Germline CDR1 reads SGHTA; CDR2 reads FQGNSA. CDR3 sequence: CASSSSSRNIQYF. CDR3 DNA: TGTGCCAGCAGCTCCTCATCACGAAACATTCAGTACTTC.